One T cell receptor beta chain is described in this entry. Its cognate antigen is unknown. The PCR ran on 60 Vbeta and 13 Jbeta primers. Clones were sequenced by immunoSEQ multiplex PCR, and TCRdb holds only the in-frame ones, with some missing. This sample has fewer than 150,000 clones, with roughly four fifths found just once. This sample is drawn from a study of cytomegalovirus exposure and HLA in healthy donors. General study findings and limits: The Asian-associated ancestry cluster reportedly had fewer N-insertions than the approximately 690-donor mean in a later analysis. When analyzed later, a missense DCLRE1C variant was found to be linked to TCR beta V- and J-gene trimming.

From germline, CDR1 is SGHRS and CDR2 YFSETQ. The CDR3 loop spans 16 amino acids. Losses at the gene ends were 0 bases for V and 5 bases for J; bases not matched to a gene: 8. The V call is TRBV5-1, the J call TRBJ2-5; 9 nucleotides agree with TRBD2. The sequence was collected from a man aged 45 to 65 in good health and CMV-seropositive. Sequencing was performed on PBMCs. The CDR3 DNA reads TGCGCCAGCAGCTTGGTCGGCGGGGGGGCCTCGGAGACCCAGTACTTC. It specifies CASSLVGGGASETQYF.